Listed below are T cell receptor beta chains from one sample, sequenced in a study of T cell repertoires in cytomegalovirus infection. No antigens are known for them. Each CDR3 protein is one row after TCRdb ran MiXCR on the reads. The repertoire holds some 350,000 distinct CDR3 sequences, with 34% as singletons. Here the sequenced sample was cultured PBMCs, taken from culture after CMV antigen stimulation. The receptors here all came from a human donor in good health (CMV status not recorded). Some clones in this sample may be carry-over from other donors' samples. Each CDR3 is given with its conserved first and last residue. D genes are given only for firm matches. Expanded clones get a size class; other rows say once, few or many, or leave the size out.

v_gene	abundance	j_gene	d_gene	CDR3nt	CDR3aa
TRBV7-2	NA	TRBJ1-2	TRBD1	TGTGCCAGCAGTGACAGGGTTGATGGCTACACCTTC	CASSDRVDGYTF
TRBV12-3/TRBV12-4	few	TRBJ1-1	NA	TGTGCCAGCAGTTTAGCCTCAGACACTGAAGCTTTCTTT	CASSLASDTEAFF
TRBV27	NA	TRBJ2-1	TRBD2	TGTGCCAGCAGGTTAGGGCCGGGGCTAGCGGGAGGTAGCTCCTACAATGAGCAGTTCTTC	CASRLGPGLAGGSSYNEQFF
TRBV7-6	NA	TRBJ2-6	NA	TGTGCCAGCAGCCGGATTGGGCTTGGGGCCAACGTCCTGACTTTC	CASSRIGLGANVLTF
TRBV7-9	few	TRBJ2-2	NA	TGTGCCAGCACGCGATACGGGGAGCTGTTTTTT	CASTRYGELFF
TRBV11-2	NA	TRBJ2-1	NA	TGTGCCAGCAGCCCCCATGACAATGAGCAGTTCTTC	CASSPHDNEQFF
TRBV19	NA	TRBJ1-2	TRBD1	TGTGCCACACTCCGCGGACAGGGGAACTATGGCTACACCTTC	CATLRGQGNYGYTF
TRBV29-1	NA	TRBJ2-7	NA	TGCAGCGTTGTGGGTACGGTTGCGAGCTCCTACGAGCAGTACTTC	CSVVGTVASSYEQYF
TRBV7-6	NA	TRBJ2-1	TRBD2	TGTGCCAGCAGCCCTCCGGGACTAGCGGGAAGAGAGGGAGCGGGAGAGCAGTTCTTC	CASSPPGLAGREGAGEQFF
TRBV4-3	few	TRBJ2-5	TRBD2	TGCGCCAGCAGCCGCCTAGCGGGAGGGCAAGAGACCCAGTACTTC	CASSRLAGGQETQYF
TRBV28	few	TRBJ2-1	TRBD1	TGTGCCAGCAGTTTATCACAGGGGGGAGCCTACAATGAGCAGTTCTTC	CASSLSQGGAYNEQFF
TRBV6-6	few	TRBJ1-1	NA	TGTGCCAGCAATACCGGGCCGGAAGCTTTCTTT	CASNTGPEAFF
TRBV4-2	few	TRBJ2-7	TRBD2	TGTGCCAGCACCCAAACCGGGACTAGCGGGAGAGGCGAGCAGTACTTC	CASTQTGTSGRGEQYF
TRBV4-1	many	TRBJ2-4	TRBD2	TGCGCCAGCAGCCCGGGACTAGCGGGAGGAACGGGCAAAAACATTCAGTACTTC	CASSPGLAGGTGKNIQYF
TRBV6-1	few	TRBJ2-7	TRBD2	TGTGCCAGCAGTGCCACACTAGCGGGAGGTTACGAGCAGTACTTC	CASSATLAGGYEQYF
TRBV20-1	once	TRBJ2-5	NA	TGCAGTGCTAGGGCCCCGAGATCGTCGGGAGAGACCCAGTACTTC	CSARAPRSSGETQYF
TRBV18	few	TRBJ1-1	TRBD1	TGTGCCAGCTCACCGCCGACAGGGGGCCGGAACACTGAAGCTTTCTTT	CASSPPTGGRNTEAFF
TRBV7-2	few	TRBJ2-1	TRBD1	TGTGCCAGCAGCCCCACGAGGGACAGGTCTTACTACAATGAGCAGTTCTTC	CASSPTRDRSYYNEQFF
TRBV7-2	many	TRBJ2-2	NA	TGTGCCAGCAGCTTAATAAGACTAGCGAACACCGGGGAGCTGTTTTTT	CASSLIRLANTGELFF
TRBV28	few	TRBJ1-2	NA	TGTGCCAGCAGTTTAAGCGGATTCTATGGCTACACCTTC	CASSLSGFYGYTF
TRBV5-4	few	TRBJ2-2	TRBD2	TGTGCCAGCAGCCCCCTAGCGGGAGTAGATACCGGGGAGCTGTTTTTT	CASSPLAGVDTGELFF
TRBV4-2	NA	TRBJ2-1	NA	TGTGCCAGCAGCCAAGAGGATCGCGGGGCGAACAATGAGCAGTTCTTC	CASSQEDRGANNEQFF
TRBV7-2	NA	TRBJ2-5	NA	TGTGCCAGCAGCTTTCAGGGGTCCACGGAGACCCAGTACTTC	CASSFQGSTETQYF
TRBV28	NA	TRBJ1-5	NA	TGTGCCAGCAGTTTAAGTGGCGCGCCCCAGCATTTT	CASSLSGAPQHF
TRBV7-2	many	TRBJ2-5	TRBD2	TGTGCCAGCAGCCTAGAACTAGCGGAGACCCAGTACTTC	CASSLELAETQYF
TRBV12-3/TRBV12-4	NA	TRBJ1-3	NA	TGTGCCAGCAGTCCGGCCAGTCGCCCGTCTGGAAACACCATATATTTT	CASSPASRPSGNTIYF
TRBV7-2	few	TRBJ1-4	NA	TGTGCCAGCATCATTAATGAAAAACTGTTTTTT	CASIINEKLFF
TRBV7-8	few	TRBJ2-1	NA	TGTGCCAGCAGCTTGACTATCAGGGCGCCTGAGCAGTTCTTC	CASSLTIRAPEQFF
TRBV6-6	NA	TRBJ1-1	NA	TGTGCCAGCAGTTACTCGACACACGGGACGAACACTGAAGCTTTCTTT	CASSYSTHGTNTEAFF
TRBV6-2/TRBV6-3	NA	TRBJ2-4	NA	TGTGCCAGCAGTTACTCAGAGCCTTTCGTAGGCGGCATTCAGTACTTC	CASSYSEPFVGGIQYF
TRBV5-4	few	TRBJ2-3	TRBD1	TGTGCCAGCAGCAGTGGACAGGCAGATACGCAGTATTTT	CASSSGQADTQYF
TRBV19	NA	TRBJ2-2	NA	TGTGCCAGTAGCATTCCCTTTGGGGTGGCAAACACCGGGGAGCTGTTTTTT	CASSIPFGVANTGELFF
TRBV7-2	few	TRBJ1-5	NA	TGTGCCAGCAGCCCGGGGGGTAGAGGCAATCAGCCCCAGCATTTT	CASSPGGRGNQPQHF
TRBV6-8	NA	TRBJ2-1	NA	TGTGCCAGCAGTTACTCGAAAGTAAGCTCCTACAATGAGCAGTTCTTC	CASSYSKVSSYNEQFF
TRBV7-2	few	TRBJ2-2	NA	TGTGCCAGCAGCTTTCAGCAGGGCGGAACCGGGGAGCTGTTTTTT	CASSFQQGGTGELFF
TRBV5-4	NA	TRBJ1-1	TRBD1	TGTGCCAGCAGCAGCCGGGACAGGTTCTCTGAAGCTTTCTTT	CASSSRDRFSEAFF
TRBV2	NA	TRBJ2-5	TRBD1	TGTGCCAGCAGTGCGGGGACAGGGGGAGAGACCCAGTACTTC	CASSAGTGGETQYF
TRBV7-2	NA	TRBJ1-2	TRBD1	TGTGCCAGCAGCTTTATAGGAGCCCACTTTGCAGGGGGTAACTATGGCTACACCTTC	CASSFIGAHFAGGNYGYTF
TRBV5-1	NA	TRBJ1-1	TRBD1	TGCGCCAGCAGCTTGGGCCCACTGGGACAGGCGATGAACACTGAAGCTTTCTTT	CASSLGPLGQAMNTEAFF
TRBV27	few	TRBJ2-3	NA	TGTGCCAGCAGTTTATCGTGGGTCCGGACAGATACGCAGTATTTT	CASSLSWVRTDTQYF
TRBV7-2	few	TRBJ2-2	NA	TGTGCCAGCAGCCCGATGAGGTTCACCGGGGAGCTGTTTTTT	CASSPMRFTGELFF
TRBV7-6	few	TRBJ1-1	NA	TGTGCCAGCAGCTTAGTCGCAGGGGCGGACGCTTTCTTT	CASSLVAGADAFF
TRBV24-1	NA	TRBJ2-3	TRBD2	TGTGCCACCAGTTACCGGGAGGCAGATACGCAGTATTTT	CATSYREADTQYF
TRBV5-6	once	TRBJ1-2	NA	TGTGCCAGCAGCTTGTTCCATGGCTACACCTTC	CASSLFHGYTF
TRBV7-8	NA	TRBJ2-5	NA	TGTGCCTCCGGGCCCCGCCAGGGACGCAGTCGAGAGACCCAGTACTTC	CASGPRQGRSRETQYF
TRBV4-3	few	TRBJ2-3	NA	TGCGCCAGCAGCCAAGAGAACGGAGGGGTTGGGGATACGCAGTATTTT	CASSQENGGVGDTQYF
TRBV12-3/TRBV12-4	NA	TRBJ2-7	TRBD2	TGTGCCAGCAGTTTGGCAGGACTAGCGGCTTACGAGCAGTACTTC	CASSLAGLAAYEQYF
TRBV12-3/TRBV12-4	many	TRBJ2-2	TRBD1	TGTGCCAGCAGCGGGACAGCGAACACCGGGGAGCTGTTTTTT	CASSGTANTGELFF
TRBV24-1	few	TRBJ2-1	NA	TGTGCCACCAGTGACCCCGCCCCAGCGGATGAGCAGTTCTTC	CATSDPAPADEQFF
TRBV7-2	once	TRBJ2-3	TRBD1	TGTGCCAGCAGCTTGACAGGGGTCCAGGATACGCAGTATTTT	CASSLTGVQDTQYF